This TCR beta chain was observed in a study of spatial heterogeneity in lung cancer. The germline gives CDR1 DFQATT, CDR2 SNEGSKA (reference sequence). V was trimmed by 6 bases and J by 4 bases, leaving 16 bases between them. CDR3 length: 14 residues. TCRdb independently ran MiXCR on the 5' RACE reads; one entry per CDR3 protein. Counted here are about 47,000 distinct CDR3 sequences, about 7.4% occurring once; the ten biggest clones make up roughly 37%. Study conclusions and caveats: There were more appearances of ubiquitous expanded tumor TCRs in blood at resection than at follow-up.

Time point of the sample: blood at routine non-recurrence follow-up after resection. Unsorted whole RNA from tumor, nontumor lung or frozen PBMC underwent sequencing. This clonotype was observed at least ten times. Its antigen is still unknown. V usage is TRBV20-1 and J usage is TRBJ2-1; D possibly uses TRBD1 or TRBD2 (5 bases each). The TCR sequence derives from a female donor with early-stage non-small cell lung cancer. The source material was PBMCs, sampled at follow-up. DNA of the CDR3: TGCAGTGCCAGGGACCCCTCGGAATACAATGAGCAGTTCTTC. As protein: CSARDPSEYNEQFF.